These T cell receptor beta chains were read from a single sample in a study of monozygotic twins with inflammatory bowel disease. Reprocessing the 5' RACE reads, TCRdb reports a single entry for every CDR3 protein and omits DNA. The table for this sample gives approximately 400,000 distinct CDR3 sequences. The sequenced material came from blood. The source is a human donor with ulcerative colitis or Crohn's disease, or a healthy co-twin of an affected twin (not recorded which). The CDR3 runs from the conserved cysteine through the conserved F or W. Each record gives: V gene, J gene, CDR3 protein.

>TRBV20-1|TRBJ1-4
CSASPFANEKLFF
>TRBV6-1|TRBJ2-1
CASSARGISYNEQFF
>TRBV5-6|TRBJ2-3
CASSPQGLPTDTQYF
>TRBV10-3|TRBJ2-3
CAISVLAGLTDTQYF
>TRBV7-6|TRBJ2-7
CASSPSPGTRAFYEQYF
>TRBV6-5|TRBJ2-1
CASSYLSTHNEQFF
>TRBV10-1|TRBJ1-5
CASRSYTQGDRQPQHF
>TRBV6-5|TRBJ2-7
CASSSRGDSYEQYF
>TRBV5-1|TRBJ2-7
CASRIPGVYEQYF
>TRBV6-6|TRBJ1-6
CASSKTEYNSPLHF
>TRBV5-1|TRBJ1-1
CASSEYPAGEGTEAFF
>TRBV29-1|TRBJ2-3
CSVPPSSGGTQYF
>TRBV5-6|TRBJ1-2
CASSSPQIYGYTF
>TRBV12-3/TRBV12-4|TRBJ2-1
CASSSSLAGGGRFF
>TRBV5-1|TRBJ2-2
CASSRDEAGELFF
>TRBV2|TRBJ1-5
CASRGDSPNQPQHF
>TRBV5-5|TRBJ1-1
CASSAGTGVAFF
>TRBV19|TRBJ2-7
CASSIQPSSYEQYF
>TRBV2|TRBJ1-6
CASIEDRGSYNSPLHF
>TRBV27|TRBJ2-5
CASSPVDTGETQYF
>TRBV5-6|TRBJ2-3
CASSLTGTSGDTQYF
>TRBV12-5|TRBJ2-7
CASGLVLPPGNEQYF
>TRBV6-2/TRBV6-3|TRBJ2-7
CASSSSPSHEQYF
>TRBV18|TRBJ1-5
CASSPNRDQPQHF
>TRBV5-4|TRBJ2-5
CASSFQGSQETQYF
>TRBV28|TRBJ2-7
CASLAYDSAYEQYF
>TRBV20-1|TRBJ2-1
CSARFLAGPNEQFF
>TRBV30|TRBJ1-4
CARTGKGRATNEKLFF
>TRBV19|TRBJ1-2
CASAPGAVFNYGYTF
>TRBV28|TRBJ2-5
CASSFYETQYF
>TRBV20-1|TRBJ1-4
CSAREIHEKLFF
>TRBV2|TRBJ1-2
CASNRDSPYGYTF
>TRBV30|TRBJ2-2
CAWSYRQGGKLFF
>TRBV19|TRBJ1-3
CASRLVGSGNTIYF
>TRBV7-7|TRBJ2-7
CASSPGQRNSYEQYF
>TRBV4-1|TRBJ1-5
CASSQDLQFGQPQHF
>TRBV5-1|TRBJ2-5
CASSLEQYQETQYF
>TRBV18|TRBJ2-3
CASSPGVAEAPDTQYF
>TRBV7-6|TRBJ2-1
CASSLERGNEQFF
>TRBV11-2|TRBJ2-7
CASSLEKTGRVYEQYF
>TRBV6-4|TRBJ2-4
CARVYGADQAKNIQYF
>TRBV10-2|TRBJ2-5
CASSERASQETQYF
>TRBV24-1|TRBJ2-1
CATSDPQTGHSYNEQFF
>TRBV18|TRBJ2-5
CASARTATGQETQYF
>TRBV29-1|TRBJ2-5
CSVRNGQETQYF
>TRBV12-3/TRBV12-4|TRBJ1-2
CASSTLTEYGYTF
>TRBV20-1|TRBJ1-1
CSARDLRQGTTEAFF
>TRBV7-2|TRBJ2-5
CASSSRTSGVETQYF
>TRBV11-2|TRBJ2-5
CASSLFGQLAGGGETQYF
>TRBV6-6|TRBJ2-2
CASIYGGNTGELFF
>TRBV28|TRBJ2-7
CASSSIGQASYEQYF
>TRBV6-1|TRBJ1-1
CASRQGGSTEAFF
>TRBV28|TRBJ1-5
CASSRDNGSNQPQHF
>TRBV28|TRBJ2-4
CASLAGALAKNIQYF
>TRBV5-4|TRBJ1-5
CASSRGQDQPQHF